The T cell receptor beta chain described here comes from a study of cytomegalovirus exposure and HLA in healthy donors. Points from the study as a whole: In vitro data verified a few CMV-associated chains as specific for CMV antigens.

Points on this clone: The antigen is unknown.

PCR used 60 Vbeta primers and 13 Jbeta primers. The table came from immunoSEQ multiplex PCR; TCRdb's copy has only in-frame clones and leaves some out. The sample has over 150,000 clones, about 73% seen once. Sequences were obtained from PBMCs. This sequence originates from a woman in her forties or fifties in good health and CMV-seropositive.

CDR3 nucleotide sequence: TGTGCCAGCATCGGGACAGTGGCAGAGACCCAGTACTTC. Protein sequence: CASIGTVAETQYF. The chain has TRBV28 and TRBJ2-5, with 7 bases lining up with TRBD1. CDR1 and CDR2 from the germline V gene are MDHEN and SYDVKM. J gave up 4 bases and V 7 bases, and 6 bases lay outside the gene matches. This CDR3 has 13 residues. The variable domain in full, with the rest retrieved from reference TRBV28 and TRBJ2-5, is DVKVTQSSRYLVKRTGEKVFLECVQDMDHENMFWYRQDPGLGLRLIYFSYDVKMKEKGDIPEGYSVSREKKERFSLILESASTNQTSMYLCASIGTVAETQYFGPGTRLLVL.